Sequencing of this TCR beta chain was carried out in a study of tumor-infiltrating lymphocytes in localized non-small cell lung cancer. Study in general: Several tumor histologies, both smoking statuses, and some post-neoadjuvant chemotherapy samples were included.

The repertoire was sequenced with immunoSEQ multiplex PCR; TCRdb's copy has only in-frame clones and lacks some. The sample includes 13,000 to 15,000 clones, roughly four fifths seen only once; the top ten take roughly 21%. Regarding this clone: At the DNA level, this CDR3 is encoded by other sequences in the same sample as well.

From germline, CDR1 is SEHNR and CDR2 FQNEAQ (reference sequence). The CDR3 loop spans 13 amino acids. V lost 2 bases, J lost 4 bases, and 6 bases lay in between. The sequence was obtained from a human donor with non-small cell lung cancer. Sequencing was done on a sample of lung tumor tissue. The chain links TRBV7-9 to TRBJ1-3; no definite D call. The DNA for the CDR3 is TGTGCCAGCAGCTTACGGCGAGGAAACACCATATATTTT. Translating gives CASSLRRGNTIYF.